This T cell receptor beta chain originates from a study of T-cell reconstitution after alpha-beta-depleted transplantation in children. Using unique molecular identifiers, the investigators prepared the TCRbeta library. TCRdb redid the calling of the PCR reads with MiXCR, one entry per CDR3 protein. Here the sample spans approximately 200,000 distinct CDR3 sequences, more than 12% being singletons. This CDR3 region has 13 residues. Germline V gives CDR1 GTSNPN, CDR2 SVGIG (reference sequence). Trimming removed 3 bases at V and 3 bases at J, with 12 bases between. Sequences were derived from PBMCs from the stem cell graft donor, sampled from the stem cell graft. The sequence was obtained from a human donor who donated a stem cell graft to a child with acute lymphoblastic leukemia. The chain links TRBV30 to TRBJ2-7, with D maybe TRBD2 (5 bases). The CDR3 nucleotides are TGTGCCTGGAGGGCGGACTTCGACTACGAGCAGTACTTC. Translation gives CAWRADFDYEQYF.